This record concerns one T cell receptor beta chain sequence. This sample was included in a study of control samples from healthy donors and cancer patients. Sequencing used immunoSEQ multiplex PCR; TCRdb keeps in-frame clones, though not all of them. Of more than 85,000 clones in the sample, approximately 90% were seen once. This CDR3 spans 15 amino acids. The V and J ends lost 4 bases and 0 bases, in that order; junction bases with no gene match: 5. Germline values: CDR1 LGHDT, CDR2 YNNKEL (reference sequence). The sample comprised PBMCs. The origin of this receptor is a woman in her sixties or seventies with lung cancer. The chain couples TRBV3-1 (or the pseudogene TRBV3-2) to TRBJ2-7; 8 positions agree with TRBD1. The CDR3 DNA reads TGTGCCAGCAGCCCCCGGACAGGGAGCTCCTACGAGCAGTACTTC. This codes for CASSPRTGSSYEQYF.